The entry that follows covers one T cell receptor (beta chain) sequence. Only in-frame clones appear in the TCRdb table, and some are missing; sequencing was by immunoSEQ multiplex PCR. The profile shows 160,000 or so clones, approximately 86% of them singletons. This specimen comes from a study of blood T cell repertoires in COVID-19. This CDR3 contains 13 residues. Deletions cut 1 base from V and 5 bases from J, with 8 bases between. Germline V gene sequence: CDR1 SEHNR, CDR2 FQNEAQ (reference sequence). The clonotype originates from an older woman with acute or convalescent COVID-19. Source material: peripheral blood. The V call is TRBV7-9, the J call TRBJ1-2; D not resolved. CDR3 DNA sequence: TGTGCCAGCAGCTTAGTAGCAGCTTATGGCTACACCTTC. It specifies CASSLVAAYGYTF.